Listed below are T cell receptor beta chains from one sample, sequenced in a study of PD-1 blockade in mismatch repair-deficient tumors. Using immunoSEQ multiplex PCR, the repertoire was profiled, and TCRdb retains in-frame clones only, with some absent. Here the sample spans roughly 120,000 clones, about nine tenths being singletons. Sequenced here: peripheral blood, sampled about 17 months after starting pembrolizumab. All receptors come from an adult with mismatch repair-deficient cancer. CDR3s include the opening cysteine and the closing phenylalanine or tryptophan. D genes are given only for firm matches. Rows give clone size only sometimes, using once, few, many, or a class for an expanded clone.

TRBJ2-1	TRBV7-9	TRBD2	NA	TGTGCCAGCAGCACCCGACTAGCGGGATTCCTCGATGAGCAGTTCTTC	CASSTRLAGFLDEQFF
TRBJ2-3	TRBV5-5	NA	NA	TGTGCCAGCAGCTTGGGGTCTAGCCCCTACGCAGATACGCAGTATTTT	CASSLGSSPYADTQYF
TRBJ1-5	TRBV4-3	NA	NA	TGCGCCAGCAGCCAAGGGCCGAATCCCAGACAGCCCCAGCATTTT	CASSQGPNPRQPQHF
TRBJ2-4	TRBV10-3	NA	NA	TGTGCCATCAGTGAGTCGGTCAGGGGCAGCGACAAAAACATTCAGTACTTC	CAISESVRGSDKNIQYF
TRBJ2-7	TRBV5-4	NA	once	TGTGCCAGCAGCTTGGGGGGCTACGAGCAGTACTTC	CASSLGGYEQYF
TRBJ2-1	TRBV6-7	TRBD1	NA	TGTGCCAGCAGCGGACAGGGTGAGACAGGAGACTACAATGAGCAGTTCTTC	CASSGQGETGDYNEQFF
TRBJ1-1	TRBV19	NA	NA	TGTGCCAGTAGTTGGGTCCAGGAGAACACTGAAGCTTTCTTT	CASSWVQENTEAFF
TRBJ2-2	TRBV6-4	TRBD1	NA	TGTGCCAGCAGTGACGCTTCTTGGGACAGGAACACCGGGGAGCTGTTTTTT	CASSDASWDRNTGELFF
TRBJ2-7	TRBV29-1	NA	NA	TGCAGCGTGGGTGGACTGGAGAGCTCCTACGAGCAGTACTTC	CSVGGLESSYEQYF
TRBJ2-5	TRBV30	TRBD2	NA	TGTGCCTGGAGCTTACTAGCGGGAGGGTGGGAGACCCAGTACTTC	CAWSLLAGGWETQYF
TRBJ2-2	TRBV5-4	NA	once	TGTGCCAGCAGCTTGACACCCCGGGCGGAGTTGAACACCGGGGAGCTGTTTTTT	CASSLTPRAELNTGELFF
TRBJ1-1	TRBV7-2	NA	NA	TGTGCCATTTCCGACAGGTCCTCTCCCATGAACACTGAAGCTTTCTTT	CAISDRSSPMNTEAFF
TRBJ2-7	TRBV4-1	NA	NA	TGCGCCAGCAGCCAAACAGGAATATACGAGCAGTACTTC	CASSQTGIYEQYF
TRBJ2-1	TRBV4-3	NA	NA	TGCGCCAGCAGCGAATTAGCGGATTCGGTTTACAATGAGCAGTTCTTC	CASSELADSVYNEQFF
TRBJ2-1	TRBV30	NA	NA	TGTGCCTCCCTAACACGGATAGGGGGTGAGCAGTTCTTC	CASLTRIGGEQFF
TRBJ2-1	TRBV9	NA	NA	TGTGCCAGCAGCGATAGCGGCAACTCCTACAATGAGCAGTTCTTC	CASSDSGNSYNEQFF
TRBJ2-1	TRBV5-4	TRBD2	once	TGTGCCAGCAGCCCAGACCTAGCGGGAGGAAATGAGCAGTTCTTC	CASSPDLAGGNEQFF
TRBJ2-5	TRBV9	NA	NA	TGTGCCAGCAGCGTAGCAACGGGAGAAGAGACCCAGTACTTC	CASSVATGEETQYF
TRBJ2-1	TRBV7-2	TRBD2	NA	TGTGCCAGCAGCTTAGACCCGTCTAGCGGAGACAATGAGCAGTTCTTC	CASSLDPSSGDNEQFF
TRBJ1-2	TRBV29-1	NA	NA	TGCAGCGTTCTAGGGCACAGTCTAATTGGCTATGGCTACACCTTC	CSVLGHSLIGYGYTF
TRBJ2-6	TRBV4-1	NA	NA	TGCGCCAGCAGCCAAGAGGAGGGCTCTGGGGCCAACGTCCTGACTTTC	CASSQEEGSGANVLTF
TRBJ2-6	TRBV27	NA	NA	TGTGCCAGCAGCTCACGATTCGCCGGGGCCAACGTCCTGACTTTC	CASSSRFAGANVLTF
TRBJ2-5	TRBV4-1	NA	NA	TGCGCCAGCAGCCAAGGGTGGGGGCAAGAGACCCAGTACTTC	CASSQGWGQETQYF
TRBJ2-5	TRBV7-8	NA	NA	TGTGCCAGCAGCGGCAGGGGCGAACAAGAGACCCAGTACTTC	CASSGRGEQETQYF
TRBJ2-7	TRBV5-1	NA	NA	TGCGCCAGCAGCGGAACTAATCCGAGCGAGCAGTACTTC	CASSGTNPSEQYF
TRBJ1-2	TRBV30	TRBD1	NA	TGTGCCTGCCTTTTGGGACAGGGCCACTATGGCTACACCTTC	CACLLGQGHYGYTF
TRBJ2-2	TRBV11-2	TRBD1	NA	TGTGCCAGCAGCTTAGGGACAGGGGAAGACGGGGAGCTGTTTTTT	CASSLGTGEDGELFF
TRBJ1-1	TRBV13	NA	few	TGTGCCAGCAGCGATAACGACAGGAGTGAAGCTTTCTTT	CASSDNDRSEAFF
TRBJ2-2	TRBV7-2	NA	NA	TGTGCCAGCAGCTTAACAGCGACCGGGGAGCTGTTTTTT	CASSLTATGELFF
TRBJ2-3	TRBV4-3	NA	NA	TGCGCCAGCAGCCAAGATAGGCAGGGAACAGATACGCAGTATTTT	CASSQDRQGTDTQYF
TRBJ2-1	TRBV10-3	TRBD1	NA	TGTGCCATCAGGGAGGGGACAGGGGTAACGTTCTTC	CAIREGTGVTFF
TRBJ2-1	TRBV19	TRBD2	NA	TGTGCCAGTAGCCCCACTAGCGGGAGGGCCGGAACCTACAATGAGCAGTTCTTC	CASSPTSGRAGTYNEQFF
TRBJ2-3	TRBV4-1	TRBD1	NA	TGCGCCAGCAGCCCGACAGGGGTCACGACAGATACGCAGTATTTT	CASSPTGVTTDTQYF
TRBJ2-1	TRBV10-2	TRBD2	NA	TGCGCCAGCATTGCGGGAGGTTACAATGAGCAGTTCTTC	CASIAGGYNEQFF
TRBJ1-4	TRBV4-3	NA	NA	TGCGCCAGCAGCCTTCGGCAGGGCCGGAATGAAAAACTGTTTTTT	CASSLRQGRNEKLFF
TRBJ2-7	TRBV11-1	NA	few	TGTGCCAGCAGCCCGGGGCTCTACGAGCAGTACTTC	CASSPGLYEQYF
TRBJ2-1	TRBV11-2	TRBD2	NA	TGTGCCAGCAGCGCGGGAGATACTTGGGTATTTCCCAGCAATGAGCAGTTCTTC	CASSAGDTWVFPSNEQFF
TRBJ2-1	TRBV29-1	NA	NA	TGCAGCGTTGATAACGTCCAATATGAGCAGTTCTTC	CSVDNVQYEQFF
TRBJ2-7	TRBV30	TRBD2	NA	TGTGCCTGGAGCGTAGCGGGAGGCTCCTACGAGCAGTACTTC	CAWSVAGGSYEQYF
TRBJ2-5	TRBV5-4	TRBD1	NA	TGTGCCAGCAGCTTCAGAACAGGGGCGGAGACCCAGTACTTC	CASSFRTGAETQYF
TRBJ1-5	TRBV7-8	NA	NA	TGTGCCAGCAGGAGGGAAGCAGGGGGCAATCAGCCCCAGCATTTT	CASRREAGGNQPQHF
TRBJ2-1	TRBV28	NA	NA	TGTGCCAGCAGTCTCCGGCTAGGGGGGTTGGATGAGCAGTTCTTC	CASSLRLGGLDEQFF
TRBJ2-1	TRBV30	NA	NA	TGTGCCTGGGCCCGCGGCAATGAGCAGTTCTTC	CAWARGNEQFF
TRBJ1-5	TRBV19	TRBD1	NA	TGTGCCAGTAGCCCAAGACAGGGAAATCAGCCCCAGCATTTT	CASSPRQGNQPQHF
TRBJ2-7	TRBV27	NA	NA	TGTGCCAGCAGTTCCATATCCGCACGCGGCGAGCAGTACTTC	CASSSISARGEQYF